The source of this TCR beta chain is a study of T cell responses to AZD1222 COVID-19 vaccine. Sequenced by immunoSEQ multiplex PCR; TCRdb stores in-frame clones only, minus some. This table holds roughly 60,000 clones, 65% to 80% found once. Second-dose intervals near 4 or 12 weeks were combined. This CDR3 is 14 amino acids long. V was clipped by 3 bases and J by 9 bases, with 15 bases between them. Germline CDR1 is MNHNS and CDR2 is SASEGT. The sequence was collected from an adult who received the AZD1222 COVID-19 vaccine. This specimen was peripheral blood, taken 28 days after the second AZD1222 dose. The chain recombines TRBV6-1 with TRBJ1-5; possibly TRBD1 for D (6 bases). CDR3 sequence reads: CASSDEQGSMPQHF. For the CDR3, the DNA is TGTGCCAGCAGTGATGAACAGGGTAGTATGCCCCAGCATTTT.